The rows below give T cell receptor beta chains drawn from one sample of a study of T-cell memory formation after mild COVID-19. TCRdb independently ran MiXCR on the 5' RACE reads; one entry per CDR3 protein. The repertoire holds 110,000 or so distinct CDR3 sequences, with 22% as singletons. Sequenced: PBMCs or a T cell subset sorted from them (not recorded which). The receptors stem from a young man who had mild COVID-19 (a few samples of this study predate the infection). Cell type and time point are not known. CDR3s include the opening cysteine and the closing phenylalanine or tryptophan.

>15|TRBV20-1|TRBJ1-2
CSARDPMTGNYGYTF
>16|TRBV20-1|TRBJ1-6
CSARPRVSQYNSPLHF
>13|TRBV12-3/TRBV12-4|TRBJ2-1
CASSRGPYNEQFF
>19|TRBV12-3/TRBV12-4|TRBJ1-2
CASSFPPRDRKICIGGYTF
>14|TRBV7-8|TRBJ1-1
CASSLVTGDTEAFF
>14|TRBV5-4|TRBJ2-4
CASSFGGGQNIQYF
>17|TRBV7-2|TRBJ1-3
CASSFQQAGTSGNTIYF
>18|TRBV5-1|TRBJ1-2
CASSPTGSLGGVTDGYTF
>14|TRBV5-1|TRBJ2-1
CASSPRQGINEQFF
>14|TRBV12-3/TRBV12-4|TRBJ2-3
CASSGGGVTDTQYF
>11|TRBV29-1|TRBJ2-3
CSVDFWDTQYF
>16|TRBV7-9|TRBJ2-3
CASSDETSGRGDTQYF
>14|TRBV13|TRBJ2-2
CASSFRDSTGELFF
>13|TRBV6-5|TRBJ1-1
CASLPGRGTEAFF
>15|TRBV7-6|TRBJ2-3
CASSSGDSHTDTQYF
>14|TRBV7-9|TRBJ2-2
CASSLRQNTGELFF
>15|TRBV7-9|TRBJ2-5
CASSRHRGSGETQYF
>14|TRBV29-1|TRBJ2-2
CSVEPVIGNGELFF
>13|TRBV6-6|TRBJ2-1
CASAQGPYNEQFF
>16|TRBV4-1|TRBJ2-3
CASSQVRGGGRDTQYF
>12|TRBV7-2|TRBJ2-1
CASSPSLEGEFF
>13|TRBV12-3/TRBV12-4|TRBJ2-1
CASSWDRDNEQFF
>16|TRBV4-1|TRBJ1-5
CASSRGQGAFNQPQHF
>20|TRBV10-3|TRBJ2-1
CAISEEVFMGLAPNYNEQFF
>15|TRBV5-6|TRBJ2-2
CASSLPSGGAGELFF
>13|TRBV29-1|TRBJ1-1
CSGGMGGNTEAFF
>24|TRBV24-1|TRBJ2-3
CATSGHLSRNPGQARRTNTDTQYF
>14|TRBV7-8|TRBJ2-5
CASSLLDSEETQYF
>15|TRBV12-3/TRBV12-4|TRBJ2-1
CASSLTSGGLNEQFF
>13|TRBV15|TRBJ1-5
CATTTGINQPQHF
>17|TRBV9|TRBJ1-3
CASSPTGQADSGNTIYF
>13|TRBV4-1|TRBJ2-3
CASSPPLLYTQYF
>14|TRBV2|TRBJ2-1
CATKVGQPYYEQFF